These 8 T cell receptor beta chains were all obtained from the same sample, sequenced in a study of tumor-infiltrating lymphocytes in primary liver carcinoma. The researchers produced TCR beta cDNA from around 500 ng total RNA with a constant-region primer. Libraries of TCR beta came from three nested multiplex PCR rounds with slightly modified ARM-PCR. TRBV1-TRBV30 forward primers and a C-beta reverse primer were used in the first two PCR rounds, which each ran for around 10 cycles. Using its own MiXCR run on the multiplex PCR reads, TCRdb lists one record per CDR3 protein. Among about 120,000 distinct CDR3 sequences, around 65% were seen once, and the ten largest hold roughly 7.3%. Taking about 20-31 mg of unsorted bulk tissue, the authors co-extracted RNA and DNA. Sequencing was done on a sample of tumor-adjacent normal liver tissue. These receptors all stem from a woman aged 60-75 years with primary liver carcinoma and hepatitis B virus infection.

This clonotype was found many times. The chain combines TRBV7-8 with TRBJ1-2, with 8 positions matching TRBD1. The ends lost 0 bases at V and 5 bases at J; junction bases unmatched: 8. CDR3 length: 16 amino acids. Germline-derived CDR1 and CDR2 are SGHVS and FQNEAQ. Here the CDR3 reads CASSLAQAGGFYGYTF. CDR3 coding DNA: TGTGCCAGCAGCTTAGCTCAGGCAGGGGGCTTTTATGGCTACACCTTC.

With regard to this clonotype: With a much larger clone just one base away, this may be a read error. The J gene is TRBJ2-5, the V gene TRBV5-1; D is perhaps TRBD1 (6 bases). V shed 4 bases and J shed 5 bases, with 15 bases lying between them. The V gene's germline CDR1 is SGHRS and CDR2 YFSETQ. This CDR3 comprises 14 residues. The CDR3: CASSIQGTGETQYF. Written as DNA, the CDR3 is TGCGCCAGCAGCATACAGGGAACTGGGGAGACCCAGTACTTC.

V usage is TRBV20-1 and J usage is TRBJ2-2; D could derive from TRBD1 or TRBD2 (5 bases each). Trimming pared 1 base from V and 9 bases from J, leaving 12 bases between. The CDR3 is made up of 13 amino acids. Germline CDR1 is DFQATT and CDR2 is SNEGSKA (reference sequence). CDR3 region: CSARGQGEWELFF. In nucleotides, the CDR3 is TGCAGTGCTAGAGGGCAGGGAGAATGGGAGCTGTTTTTT.

Concerning this clonotype: Since a much larger clone is just one base distant, this may be a read error. This chain links TRBV7-9 with TRBJ2-3, with TRBD2 matching over 7 bases. The CDR3 is 16 amino acids. Germline CDR1 and CDR2: SEHNR and FQNEAQ (reference sequence). J was trimmed by 0 bases and V by 5 bases; bases with no gene match: 8. CDR3 residues: CASSPREGRSTDTQYF. The CDR3 coding sequence is TGTGCCAGCAGCCCAAGGGAGGGACGGAGCACAGATACGCAGTATTTT.

This clonotype has more than one count but fewer than ten. Relative to the germline gene, one junction end is altered; a read error may explain this. The chain uses TRBV6-2 or TRBV6-3 and TRBJ2-7, with TRBD2 matching 11 bases. The CDR3 has 15 residues. Germline V gives CDR1 MNHEY, CDR2 SVGEGT. The CDR3 is CASIKASGRSYEKYF. The CDR3, as DNA: TGTGCCAGCATAAAGGCTAGCGGGAGGTCGTACGAGAAGTACTTC.

To note about this clonotype: The missing conserved phenylalanine or tryptophan at the end of this CDR3 makes a read error likely. V is TRBV10-3 and J is TRBJ2-2, with D maybe TRBD2 (6 bases). The V gene's germline CDR1 is ENHRY and CDR2 SYGVKD. The CDR3 runs to 14 residues. Trimming left V 3 bases short and J 5 bases short, with 10 bases between. The CDR3 protein is CAISEGRGTGELFS. CDR3 nucleotide sequence: TGTGCCATCAGTGAAGGTCGGGGGACCGGGGAGCTGTTTTCT.

About this clonotype itself: An end of the junction differs from the germline gene, which may be a read error. This chain links TRBV13 with TRBJ2-3; D not certain. Germline V lookup: CDR1 PRHDT, CDR2 FYEKMQ (reference sequence). The CDR3 extends over 13 amino acids. The CDR3 DNA sequence: TGTGCCTGCAGTCCCCCCGTGACAGATACGCAGTATTTT. This translates into CACSPPVTDTQYF.

Notes on this clonotype: This may be a read error, as it is one base from a much larger clone. J is TRBJ1-4 and V is TRBV7-8; the D gene is possibly TRBD1 (6 bases). CDR1 and CDR2 from the germline V gene are SGHVS and FQNEAQ. The CDR3 contains 14 residues. The CDR3 spells CASSKDRLNEKLIF. CDR3 coding DNA: TGTGCCAGCAGCAAAGACAGGCTTAATGAAAAACTGATTTTT.